This T cell receptor beta chain was profiled in a study of cytomegalovirus exposure and HLA in healthy donors. Trimming took off 7 bases at V and 0 bases at J, with 11 bases between the two ends. This CDR3 has 14 residues. Germline CDR1 reads WSHSY; CDR2 reads SAAADI. PCR employed 60 Vbeta and 13 Jbeta primers. This table comes from immunoSEQ multiplex PCR, and its TCRdb copy is limited to in-frame clones, with some not included. This specimen shows about 160,000 clones; the ten leading clones hold roughly 1.3%. Sequencing was done on a sample of PBMCs. The receptor was derived from a woman aged 55-69 years in good health and CMV-seronegative. The rearrangement links TRBV10-2 to TRBJ2-3; maybe TRBD2 (6 bases). Written as DNA, the CDR3 is TGCGCCAGCATGCGGGGAGGCAGCACAGATACGCAGTATTTT. Amino acid sequence: CASMRGGSTDTQYF.